This T cell receptor (beta chain) was observed in a study of T-cell reconstitution after alpha-beta-depleted transplantation in children. General observations from the study: A year had passed since transplant, and T-cell counts and diversity by then came mostly from newly produced T cells. Recipient T cells and thymic progenitors that survived were the source of the high TCRbeta diversity seen at day 60 in some patients. About two months after transplant, alpha-beta T cells reportedly came from several hundred expanded graft clones.

Preparation of the TCRbeta library used unique molecular identifiers. TCRdb recomputed calls from the PCR reads with MiXCR, one row per CDR3 protein. The profile covers some 200,000 distinct CDR3 sequences, with approximately 10% appearing a single time and about 30% taken by the ten largest. There are many counts of this clonotype. Its antigen is unknown. Germline V gene lookup returns CDR1 LGHDT and CDR2 YNNKEL (reference sequence). The CDR3 totals 15 residues. After removal of 6 bases from V and 3 bases from J, the junction contained 5 bases not matched to a gene. The receptor comes from a child in the first two years of life with acute myeloid leukemia, due to receive a stem cell transplant. The chain uses TRBV3-1 and TRBJ2-1; TRBD2 matches at 10 bases. The specimen comprised PBMCs, sampled before TCRalphabeta/CD19-depleted stem cell transplant. CDR3 protein: CASRGGLADYNEQFF. CDR3 in DNA: TGTGCCAGCAGGGGAGGACTAGCGGACTACAATGAGCAGTTCTTC.